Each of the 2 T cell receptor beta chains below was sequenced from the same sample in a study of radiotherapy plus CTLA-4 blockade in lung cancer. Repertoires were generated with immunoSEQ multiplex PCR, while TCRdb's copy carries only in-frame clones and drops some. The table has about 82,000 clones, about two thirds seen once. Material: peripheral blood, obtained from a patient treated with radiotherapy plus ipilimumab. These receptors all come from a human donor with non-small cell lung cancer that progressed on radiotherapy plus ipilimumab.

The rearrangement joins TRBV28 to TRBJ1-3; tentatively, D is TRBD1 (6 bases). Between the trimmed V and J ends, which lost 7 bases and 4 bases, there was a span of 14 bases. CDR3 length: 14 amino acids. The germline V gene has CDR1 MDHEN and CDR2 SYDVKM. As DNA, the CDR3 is TGTGCCAGCACCTTGGGGGGCAGAGGAAACACCATATATTTT. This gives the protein CASTLGGRGNTIYF.

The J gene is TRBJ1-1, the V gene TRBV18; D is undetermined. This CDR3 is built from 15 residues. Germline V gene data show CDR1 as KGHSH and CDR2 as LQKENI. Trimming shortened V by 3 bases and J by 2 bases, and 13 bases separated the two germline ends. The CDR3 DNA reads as TGTGCCAGCTCACCTGGAGGGAACGTTAACACTGAAGCTTTCTTT. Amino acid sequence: CASSPGGNVNTEAFF.